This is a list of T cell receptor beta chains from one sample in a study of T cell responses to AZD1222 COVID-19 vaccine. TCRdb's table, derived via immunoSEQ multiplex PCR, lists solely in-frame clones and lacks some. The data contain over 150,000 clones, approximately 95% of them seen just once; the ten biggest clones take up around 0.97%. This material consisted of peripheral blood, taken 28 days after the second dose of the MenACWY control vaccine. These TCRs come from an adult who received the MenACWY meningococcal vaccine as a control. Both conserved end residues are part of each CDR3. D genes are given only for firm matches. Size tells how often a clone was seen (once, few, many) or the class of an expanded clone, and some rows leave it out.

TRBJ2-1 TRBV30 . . TGTGCCTGGAGTGAGGGTCATGAGCAGTTCTTC CAWSEGHEQFF
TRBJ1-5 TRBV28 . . TGTGCCAGCACCTCAGGACAACTCAATCAGCCCCAGCATTTT CASTSGQLNQPQHF
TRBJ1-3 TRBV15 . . TGTGCCACCAGCAGAGCCTTTACAGGGACTGGAAACACCATATATTTT CATSRAFTGTGNTIYF
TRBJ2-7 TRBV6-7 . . TGTGCCAGCAGTTACATAGCCCACTACCTCCTATACGAGCAGTACTTC CASSYIAHYLLYEQYF
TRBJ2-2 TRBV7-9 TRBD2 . TGTGCCAGCAGCTTCGGCGGGGGGACCGGGGAGCTGTTTTTT CASSFGGGTGELFF
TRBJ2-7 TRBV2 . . TGTGTTAGCCGGACGGAGTACGAGCAGTACTTC CVSRTEYEQYF
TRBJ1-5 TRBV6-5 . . TGTGCCAGCAGTTACGTGGCAGGGGATCAGCCCCAGCATTTT CASSYVAGDQPQHF
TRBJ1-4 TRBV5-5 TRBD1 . TGTGCCAGCAGCCAGACAGGGGGAAAGGGGGAAAAACTGTTTTTT CASSQTGGKGEKLFF
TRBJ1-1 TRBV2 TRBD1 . TGTGCCAGCAGAGACTTGACAGGGACGGAAGCTTTCTTT CASRDLTGTEAFF
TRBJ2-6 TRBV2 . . TGTGCCAGCTCCCCTGGGGCCAACGTCCTGACTTTC CASSPGANVLTF
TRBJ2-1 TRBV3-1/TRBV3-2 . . TGTGCCAGCACCCGGGAAGCAGGGTTGGGCAATGAGCAGTTCTTC CASTREAGLGNEQFF
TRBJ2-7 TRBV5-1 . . TGCGCCAGCAGCTTGAGCGATCCGGGCCTCTACGAGCAGTACTTC CASSLSDPGLYEQYF
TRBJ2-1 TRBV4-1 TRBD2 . TGCGCCAGCAGCCCCGGACTAGCGGGGGGGCAAAATGAGCAGTTCTTC CASSPGLAGGQNEQFF
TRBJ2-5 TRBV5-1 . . TGCGCCAGCAGTTTGGCCCCGGGGCAGCAAGAGACCCAGTACTTC CASSLAPGQQETQYF
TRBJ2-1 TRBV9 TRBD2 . TGTGCCAGCAGCGTAGAATTAGCGGGGTACAATGAGCAGTTCTTC CASSVELAGYNEQFF
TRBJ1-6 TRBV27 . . TGTGCCAGCAGTTTCTGGGGCCGGGGCTCCTATAATTCACCCCTCCACTTT CASSFWGRGSYNSPLHF
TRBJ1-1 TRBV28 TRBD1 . TGTGCCAGCAGTTCATCCGGGACAGGGGGCGCTGAAGCTTTCTTT CASSSSGTGGAEAFF
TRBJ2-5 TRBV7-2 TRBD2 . TGTGCCAGCAGCTTACGAGCGGGGGGGAGTGAGACCCAGTACTTC CASSLRAGGSETQYF
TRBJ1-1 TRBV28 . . TGTGCCAGCAGTCCACCAAGAAGAAGTGAAGCTTTCTTT CASSPPRRSEAFF
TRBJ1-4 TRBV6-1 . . TGTGCCAGCAGTGAAAGGCAGGGGTTTAATGAAAAACTGTTTTTT CASSERQGFNEKLFF
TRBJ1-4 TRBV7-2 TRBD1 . TGTGCCAGCAGCCTGACAGGGAGGGGGGAAAAACTGTTTTTT CASSLTGRGEKLFF
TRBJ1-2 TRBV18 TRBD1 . TGTGCCAGCTCGCCACAGGGGGAAACTGGCTACACCTTC CASSPQGETGYTF
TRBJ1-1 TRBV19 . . TGTGCCAGTAGTACGACAAGCGTTTCGAACACTGAAGCTTTCTTT CASSTTSVSNTEAFF
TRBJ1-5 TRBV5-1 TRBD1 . TGCGCCAGCAGCTTCGGGACAGGGGGACAGCCCCAGCATTTT CASSFGTGGQPQHF
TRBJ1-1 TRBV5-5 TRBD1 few TGTGCCAGCAGCTGGGGACAGGGGAACACTGAAGCTTTCTTT CASSWGQGNTEAFF
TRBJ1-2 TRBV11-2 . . TGTGCCAGCAGCTTACTCGATACTAACTATGGCTACACCTTC CASSLLDTNYGYTF
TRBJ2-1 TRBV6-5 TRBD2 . TGTGCCAGCAGTTACTGGGGGGGCTCCTACAATGAGCAGTTCTTC CASSYWGGSYNEQFF
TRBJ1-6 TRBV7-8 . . TGTGCCAGCAGCTTAGAAGAACATTCACCCCTCCACTTT CASSLEEHSPLHF
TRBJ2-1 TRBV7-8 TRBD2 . TGTGCCAGCAGCCGACTAGCGGGCTACAATGAGCAGTTCTTC CASSRLAGYNEQFF
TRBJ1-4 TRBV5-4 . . TGTGCCAGCAGCAATACAACAGGGTTGGGTGAAAAACTGTTTTTT CASSNTTGLGEKLFF
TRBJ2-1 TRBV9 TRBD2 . TGTGCCAGCAGCGGGCAGCGGGGGGGCCTCAATGAGCAGTTCTTC CASSGQRGGLNEQFF
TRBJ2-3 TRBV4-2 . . TGTGCCAGCAGCCAATCCTGGGGGGGCACAGATACGCAGTATTTT CASSQSWGGTDTQYF
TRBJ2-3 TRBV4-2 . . TGTGCCAGCAGCCGTGGTTGGGGGGATACGCAGTATTTT CASSRGWGDTQYF
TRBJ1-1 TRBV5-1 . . TGCGCCAGCAGCTTGGGACCGGACACTGAAGCTTTCTTT CASSLGPDTEAFF
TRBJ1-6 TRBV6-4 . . TGTGCCAGCAGTGATTACAGGGTTAAGTCCTATAATTCACCCCTCCACTTT CASSDYRVKSYNSPLHF
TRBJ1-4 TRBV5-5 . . TGTGCCAGCAGCTTGACTGTTGTGGAGGTCTATGAAAAACTGTTTTTT CASSLTVVEVYEKLFF
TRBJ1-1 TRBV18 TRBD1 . TGTGCCAGCTCACTATTAGACAGGGGCGCGAACACTGAAGCTTTCTTT CASSLLDRGANTEAFF
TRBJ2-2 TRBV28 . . TGTGCCAGCAGCCCAACCGCAATAGGCGGGGAGCTGTTTTTT CASSPTAIGGELFF
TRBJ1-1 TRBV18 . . TGTGCCAGCTCAGGGCAGGGGACTGAAGCTTTCTTT CASSGQGTEAFF
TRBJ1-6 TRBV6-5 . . TGTGCCAGCAAGCGGAGAGATAATTCACCCCTCCACTTT CASKRRDNSPLHF
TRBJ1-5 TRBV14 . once TGTGCCAGCAGCCGACCCGGAGGTCAGCCCCAGCATTTT CASSRPGGQPQHF